Listed below are T cell receptor beta chains from one sample, sequenced in a study of identical twins' blood T cells. One entry per CDR3 protein, called by TCRdb with MiXCR from the 5' RACE reads. The sample carries a few hundred thousand distinct CDR3 sequences, around 30% recorded once. The specimen sequenced was PBMCs. Every receptor here comes from a woman aged 18 to 55 in good health. CDR3s include the opening cysteine and the closing phenylalanine or tryptophan. A D gene is named only where the DNA matches it firmly. Some rows mark clone size as missing; the rest say once, few, many or name a class of expanded clone.

abundance	d_gene	v_gene	j_gene	CDR3nt	CDR3aa
NA	NA	TRBV19	TRBJ1-1	TGTGCCAGTATTTCGGCCCTTGGACCACCGGACACTGAAGCTTTCTTT	CASISALGPPDTEAFF
many	NA	TRBV29-1	TRBJ1-1	TGCAGCGTTGAAGTCGAGAGGAACACTGAAGCTTTCTTT	CSVEVERNTEAFF
few	TRBD1	TRBV25-1	TRBJ2-1	TGTGCCAGCAGAGACAGGGGGACGGGGGGCGGTGAGCAGTTCTTC	CASRDRGTGGGEQFF
NA	NA	TRBV6-8	TRBJ1-5	TGTGCCAGCAGTTACTACCAGCCCCAGCATTTT	CASSYYQPQHF
few	NA	TRBV7-2	TRBJ2-7	TGTGCCAGCAGCTTAGAGTTGATTTCCTACGAGCAGTACTTC	CASSLELISYEQYF
NA	NA	TRBV19	TRBJ1-2	TGTGCCAGTAGCAAGACACGGTTAAATGGCTACACCTTC	CASSKTRLNGYTF
NA	TRBD2	TRBV14	TRBJ2-3	TGTGCCAGCAGCCAATCTCCGGGACTAGGCACAGATACGCAGTATTTT	CASSQSPGLGTDTQYF
few	NA	TRBV15	TRBJ2-7	TGTGCCACCAGCAGCGGATACGAGCAGTACTTC	CATSSGYEQYF
NA	NA	TRBV5-1	TRBJ1-2	TGCGCCAGCAGGCCAGGGTCTGCCTATGGCTACACCTTC	CASRPGSAYGYTF
NA	NA	TRBV27	TRBJ1-1	TGTGCCAGCAGTCCACTCGACACGAACACTGAAGCTTTCTTT	CASSPLDTNTEAFF
few	TRBD1	TRBV12-3/TRBV12-4	TRBJ1-2	TGTGCCAGCAGTCCACAGGGGGAACGGGGCTACACCTTC	CASSPQGERGYTF
once	NA	TRBV5-6	TRBJ1-1	TGTGCCAGCAGCTTTCTAGAGCAAGCTTTCTTT	CASSFLEQAFF
few	NA	TRBV7-9	TRBJ1-1	TGTGCCAGCAGCTTAAATGGGCAGGTGAACACTGAAGCTTTCTTT	CASSLNGQVNTEAFF
NA	NA	TRBV12-5	TRBJ1-1	TGTGCTAGTGGTTTGGCAGTTCGTGGGCGGACGAACACTGAAGCTTTCTTT	CASGLAVRGRTNTEAFF
once	NA	TRBV20-1	TRBJ2-2	TGCAGTGCTAGCAACAGAAGAAACACCGGGGAGCTGTTTTTT	CSASNRRNTGELFF
NA	NA	TRBV9	TRBJ2-3	TGTGCCAGCACAAGAGCGGGCGAGGATACGCAGTATTTT	CASTRAGEDTQYF
NA	NA	TRBV20-1	TRBJ1-1	TGCAGTGCTAGAGAGAAGGAGACTGAAGCTTTCTTT	CSAREKETEAFF
few	NA	TRBV20-1	TRBJ1-2	TGCAGTGCTAGAGTTACCTCAGTGGGCGCGGATGGCTACACCTTC	CSARVTSVGADGYTF
few	TRBD2	TRBV20-1	TRBJ2-3	TGCAGTGCCTACCAGACTAGCGGGAGAAAAGATACGCAGTATTTT	CSAYQTSGRKDTQYF
NA	TRBD2	TRBV20-1	TRBJ2-7	TGCAGTGCAACGGGACTATTTGAAGAGCAGTACTTC	CSATGLFEEQYF
NA	NA	TRBV11-2	TRBJ1-1	TGTGCCGGCAGCGGATCGGGGGCGAGAACTGAAGCTTTCTTT	CAGSGSGARTEAFF
NA	NA	TRBV29-1	TRBJ1-2	TGCAGCGCCACACACAGAGGGGTGGACTATGGCTACACCTTC	CSATHRGVDYGYTF
NA	NA	TRBV20-1	TRBJ1-6	TGCAGTGCCGAACAGGGTGATAATTCACCCCTCCACTTT	CSAEQGDNSPLHF
NA	TRBD1	TRBV28	TRBJ1-6	TGTGCCAGCGTCCTGGGGACAGTAGGTTCACCCCTCCACTTT	CASVLGTVGSPLHF
few	TRBD2	TRBV10-3	TRBJ2-5	TGTGCCATCAGCCGAGCGGGGGTTGTTGAGACCCAGTACTTC	CAISRAGVVETQYF
few	NA	TRBV5-1	TRBJ2-3	TGCGCCAGCAGCGAGGGACGGCTGGGTAGCACAGATACGCAGTATTTT	CASSEGRLGSTDTQYF
few	NA	TRBV3-1	TRBJ2-7	TGTGCCACTCGGAAGGGTTTCGAGCAGTACTTC	CATRKGFEQYF
NA	NA	TRBV7-8	TRBJ2-1	TGTACCAGCAGCTTTAGCCCATCGGACCCGTACAATGAGCAGTTCTTC	CTSSFSPSDPYNEQFF
NA	NA	TRBV12-3/TRBV12-4	TRBJ2-1	TGTGCCAGCAGTCCCAGGCCTGCGTTGAGAGCCAATGAGCAGTTCTTC	CASSPRPALRANEQFF
few	NA	TRBV10-3	TRBJ1-1	TGTGCCATCAGGGGAATCACTGAAGCTTTCTTT	CAIRGITEAFF
NA	NA	TRBV20-1	TRBJ1-2	TGCAGTGCTAGGGCTTACCAGGTTGGCTACACCTTC	CSARAYQVGYTF
NA	TRBD1	TRBV19	TRBJ1-2	TGTGCCGGTAGTCCTCCGACAGGGTTAGGACGTACGGACTATGGCTACACCTTC	CAGSPPTGLGRTDYGYTF
NA	NA	TRBV12-3/TRBV12-4	TRBJ1-2	TGTGCCAGCAGTACAATCAGGGTTGGCTTCGGCTACACCTTC	CASSTIRVGFGYTF
NA	NA	TRBV29-1	TRBJ1-1	TGCAGCTCCGCAGGAGCTTTCTTT	CSSAGAFF
NA	NA	TRBV29-1	TRBJ2-1	TGCAGCGTTGGCCCCGTGGGGAAATATGGAGGCTACAATGAGCAGTCCTTC	CSVGPVGKYGGYNEQSF
few	NA	TRBV29-1	TRBJ2-7	TGCAGCGTTGAAGATAATGTCCGGGACGAGCAGTACTTC	CSVEDNVRDEQYF